This TCR beta chain stems from a study of technical replicates of blood from a few donors. Data came from immunoSEQ multiplex PCR; TCRdb stores just in-frame clones and leaves some out. The sample gives fewer than 100,000 clones, about 90% of which show up once; roughly 0.27% is in the top ten. With V trimmed by 3 bases and J by 3 bases, 6 bases remained unmatched. CDR1 is SGHNT, CDR2 YYREEE, per germline (reference sequence). The length of the CDR3 is 17 residues. V is TRBV5-4 and J is TRBJ2-1; TRBD2 aligns across 13 bases. Sequencing used T cells isolated from PBMCs. This TCR came from a human donor in good health. The CDR3, as DNA: TGTGCCAGCAGCTGGGGACTAGCGGGACCGGTCTACAATGAGCAGTTCTTC. It specifies CASSWGLAGPVYNEQFF.